This T cell receptor beta chain was sequenced during a study of control samples from healthy donors and cancer patients. Repertoires were generated with immunoSEQ multiplex PCR, while TCRdb's copy carries only in-frame clones and drops some. The sample holds about 150,000 clones, approximately 93% seen once. Germline assignment: CDR1 ENHRY and CDR2 SYGVKD. The CDR3 contains 15 residues. With V trimmed by 3 bases and J by 7 bases, 9 bases remained unmatched. The sequencing input was blood. This receptor was obtained from a man between 35 and 55 years old in good health. V is TRBV10-3 and J is TRBJ1-2; 9 nucleotides agree with TRBD1. The CDR3: CAISEQQGAWAGYTF. The CDR3 coding sequence is TGTGCCATCAGTGAACAACAGGGGGCGTGGGCTGGCTACACCTTC.